Included here is one TCR beta chain sequence, with context. Its antigen remains unknown. CDR1 and CDR2 from the germline V gene are SGHVS and FQNEAQ. CDR3 length equals 16 residues. V gave up 1 base and J gave up 6 bases, with 13 bases separating them. The data stem from a study of T cell repertoires in cytomegalovirus infection. Study information: CMV infection plus the matching HLA type was flagged by public TCR beta signatures. Study results and limitations: HLA-C-restricted, CMV-specific TCR beta clonotypes were dominant ex vivo. Cumulative public TCR beta family frequency identified CMV carriers with the relevant HLA.

TCRdb re-called the reads with MiXCR, one entry per CDR3 protein. The repertoire holds around 740,000 distinct CDR3 sequences, roughly a third seen once, with more than 2.5% in the top ten. The source is a human donor in good health (CMV status not recorded). Some clones in this sample may be carry-over from other donors' samples. The rearrangement links TRBV7-8 to TRBJ1-6, with D possibly TRBD1 on 6 matching bases. Sequenced input: PBMCs. The CDR3 bases are TGTGCCAGCAGCTTAGGGGGGGCTCCAAGTAATTCACCCCTCCACTTT. It codes for CASSLGGAPSNSPLHF.